The TCR beta chain described here comes from a study of chemoradiotherapy in HPV16-positive cancers (dated by TCRdb to between 2021 and 2023). Turning to the overall study: Using functional T-cell assays on cells from two HPV16-positive patients, the researchers defined candidate HPV-specific T-cell clones and common TCR motifs. The study asked whether T-cell immunity against the HPV oncoproteins E6 and E7 changes during chemoradiotherapy and whether it affects survival. Next, the candidate HPV-specific TCRs and motifs were followed in TCR repertoires from about 90 patients with HPV-related cancers.

V loses 0 bases at its end and J loses 7 bases; junction bases beyond the gene matches: 5. Based on the germline V gene, the CDR1 and CDR2 sequences are SGHTS and YDEGEE. Including cysteine and phenylalanine, the CDR3 has 15 amino acids. Only the CDR3 DNA stays, 45 bases, in frame from base 1. Because repertoires were sampled repeatedly during chemoradiotherapy, clonal expansion in the tumor microenvironment could be followed. A remark on this clone: Its antigen is still unknown. The input lacks base qualities; no much larger clone sits a single base away.

The library was prepared using the immunoSEQ multiplex PCR assay. This is the immuneACCESS table as TCRdb keeps it, with only in-frame sequences that have V and J called. A part of the clones is gone; compared with another copy, unresolved V genes explain less than half, and the rest is unexplained. This sample has about 20,000 clones in its table, and roughly 86% of those were observed once. Of the sample, under 6% is held by the ten largest clones. What the study reported, not specific to this receptor: Expansion of candidate HPV-specific clones and E7-related TCR motifs was observed in the tumor microenvironment during treatment, whereas no such expansion was observed for non-HPV-specific T cells. The survival association was reported for HPV16-positive patients, and the functional definition of HPV-specific T cells was derived from only a couple of HPV16-positive patients. In HPV16-positive patients, expansion of HPV-responsive T cells during chemoradiotherapy was associated with improved recurrence-free survival.

The sequencing here drew on blood, taken from a patient who underwent chemoradiotherapy. Rearrangement joined TRBV5-8 to TRBJ2-7; TRBD2 matches 12 bases in the middle. This receptor was identified in a human donor with HPV-associated anogenital cancer. The DNA reads TGTGCCAGCAGCTTGGGGACTAGCGGGGTCAGGGAGCAGTACTTC. Translated, it reads CASSLGTSGVREQYF.